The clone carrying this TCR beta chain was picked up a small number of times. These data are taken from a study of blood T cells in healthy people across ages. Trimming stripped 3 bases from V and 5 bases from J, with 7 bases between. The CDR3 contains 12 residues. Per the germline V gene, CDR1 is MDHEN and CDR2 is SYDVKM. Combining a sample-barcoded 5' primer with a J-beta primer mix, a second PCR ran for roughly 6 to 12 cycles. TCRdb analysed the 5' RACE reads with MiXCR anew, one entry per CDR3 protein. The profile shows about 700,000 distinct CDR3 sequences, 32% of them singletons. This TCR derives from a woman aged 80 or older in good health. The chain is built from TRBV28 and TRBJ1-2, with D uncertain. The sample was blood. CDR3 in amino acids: CASSLPRYGYTF. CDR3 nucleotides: TGTGCCAGCAGTTTGCCGAGATATGGCTACACCTTC.